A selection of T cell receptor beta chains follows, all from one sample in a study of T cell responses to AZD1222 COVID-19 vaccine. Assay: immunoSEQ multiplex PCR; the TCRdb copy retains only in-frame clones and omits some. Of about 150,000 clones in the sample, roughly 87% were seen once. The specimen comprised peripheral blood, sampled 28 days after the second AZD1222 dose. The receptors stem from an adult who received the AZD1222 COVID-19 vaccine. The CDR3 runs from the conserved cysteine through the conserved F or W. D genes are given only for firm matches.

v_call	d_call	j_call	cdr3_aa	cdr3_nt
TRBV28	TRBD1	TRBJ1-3	CASSFGTGNLGGNTIYF	TGTGCCAGCAGTTTTGGGACAGGGAATCTCGGTGGAAACACCATATATTTT
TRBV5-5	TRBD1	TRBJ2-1	CASSLWFQGVEDEQFF	TGTGCCAGCAGCTTGTGGTTCCAGGGGGTTGAGGATGAGCAGTTCTTC
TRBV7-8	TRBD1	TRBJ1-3	CASSLWDSSPGNTIYF	TGTGCCAGCAGCCTTTGGGACAGCTCTCCTGGAAACACCATATATTTT
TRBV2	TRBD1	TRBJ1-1	CASNYDRGGTEAFF	TGTGCCAGCAATTACGACAGGGGCGGTACTGAAGCTTTCTTT
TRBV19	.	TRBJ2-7	CASSVLRDSYEQYF	TGTGCCAGTAGTGTCCTCCGGGATTCCTACGAGCAGTACTTC
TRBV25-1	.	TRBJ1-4	CASSEYFGGPNEKLFF	TGTGCCAGCAGTGAATATTTCGGGGGTCCTAATGAAAAACTGTTTTTT
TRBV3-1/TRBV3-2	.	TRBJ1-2	CASSPDLAGGYTF	TGTGCCAGCAGCCCGGACCTGGCGGGGGGCTACACCTTC
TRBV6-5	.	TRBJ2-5	CASSSYTGLGETQYF	TGTGCCAGCAGTTCTTATACAGGCTTGGGGGAGACCCAGTACTTC
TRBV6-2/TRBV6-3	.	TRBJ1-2	CASSYGQAPYGYTF	TGTGCCAGCAGTTACGGGCAGGCTCCCTATGGCTACACCTTC
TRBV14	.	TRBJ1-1	CASSQGSRGGNTEAFF	TGTGCCAGCAGCCAAGGTAGCAGGGGTGGGAACACTGAAGCTTTCTTT